The 22 T cell receptor beta chains below were found in one sample sequenced in a study of identical twins. From the 5' RACE reads, TCRdb called clonotypes with MiXCR, one entry per CDR3 protein. In the table there are some 500,000 distinct CDR3 sequences, 20% to 25% of which are singletons. The same data also went into a second study, on T cells expressing NK-cell markers.

The source material was CD4+ T cells sorted from blood. The receptors derive from a woman aged 18-29 years in good health.

The V and J genes are TRBV5-1 and TRBJ2-3; 8 bases match TRBD2. Unmatched junction bases numbered 7, after V lost 0 bases and J lost 4 bases. This CDR3 region has 16 residues. Germline values: CDR1 SGHRS, CDR2 YFSETQ. CDR3 sequence reads: CASSLVGGGPSDTQYF. For the CDR3, the DNA is TGCGCCAGCAGCTTGGTAGGCGGGGGGCCATCAGATACGCAGTATTTT.

This clonotype was seen only a few times. The V call is TRBV6-1, the J call TRBJ2-4; tentative D call: TRBD2 (6 bases). The CDR3 contains 15 residues. CDR1 is MNHNS, CDR2 SASEGT, per germline. Trimming took 6 bases from V and 0 from J, leaving 12 bases between them. CDR3 in amino acids: CASREGLLAKNIQYF. The CDR3 bases are TGTGCCAGCAGGGAGGGTCTCTTAGCCAAAAACATTCAGTACTTC.

The CDR3 sequence is CASIGAGREQFF. CDR3 DNA: TGTGCCAGCATCGGGGCGGGCCGGGAGCAGTTCTTC. The J gene is TRBJ2-1, the V gene TRBV6-6, with D perhaps being TRBD1 or TRBD2 (5 bases each). Per germline, CDR1 MNHNY and CDR2 SVGAGI (reference sequence). The CDR3 contains 12 residues. V was shortened by 7 bases and J by 10 bases, with 14 bases between the two germline ends.

In its sample, this clonotype was seen a few times. V is TRBV29-1 and J is TRBJ2-7; TRBD1 matches at 9 bases. V lost 1 base, J lost 6 bases, and 4 bases stayed unmatched. Germline V gives CDR1 SQVTM, CDR2 ANQGSEA. The CDR3 has 13 residues. DNA of the CDR3: TGCAGCGTTGAAGGCCTGGGACAGGGCGAGCAGTACTTC. Translation gives CSVEGLGQGEQYF.

This chain links TRBV19 with TRBJ1-5, with no clear D. The germline V gene encodes CDR1 LNHDA and CDR2 SQIVND (reference sequence). V lost 4 bases to trimming and J lost 0 bases, with 10 bases between them. The CDR3 runs to 15 residues. CDR3 sequence (DNA): TGTGCCAGTAGTACAGAAGATTATAGCAATCAGCCCCAGCATTTT. Translating gives CASSTEDYSNQPQHF. The whole variable domain, filled in from reference TRBV19 and TRBJ1-5, reads DGGITQSPKYLFRKEGQNVTLSCEQNLNHDAMYWYRQDPGQGLRLIYYSQIVNDFQKGDIAEGYSVSREKKESFPLTVTSAQKNPTAFYLCASSTEDYSNQPQHFGDGTRLSIL.

This clonotype was seen more than once but under ten times. The chain carries TRBV20-1 and TRBJ2-6; D is perhaps TRBD1 (6 bases). Deletions cut 1 base from V and 0 bases from J, with 16 bases between. Germline V gene sequence: CDR1 DFQATT, CDR2 SNEGSKA (reference sequence). There are 18 residues in the CDR3. The CDR3 is CSARATGRTSSGANVLTF. DNA of the CDR3: TGCAGTGCTAGAGCGACAGGCAGGACCTCCTCTGGGGCCAACGTCCTGACTTTC.

This clonotype has at least ten counts. This rearrangement joins TRBV29-1 to TRBJ2-4, with TRBD2 identical over 7 bases. The CDR3 covers 13 residues. The V segment lost 5 bases and the J segment 5 bases; nucleotides outside the gene matches: 6. Germline assignment: CDR1 SQVTM and CDR2 ANQGSEA. The CDR3 bases are TGCAGCGTTCGGCGGGAGTGGCAAAACATTCAGTACTTC. It translates to CSVRREWQNIQYF.

This chain joins TRBV6-2 or TRBV6-3 and TRBJ2-5; D may be TRBD2 (6 bases). CDR3 length: 14 amino acids. The germline gives CDR1 MNHEY, CDR2 SVGEGT. V gave up 5 bases and J gave up 2 bases, with 12 bases separating them. The CDR3 reads CASSTSGRQETQYF. The CDR3 nucleotides read TGTGCCAGCAGTACCAGCGGGCGACAAGAGACCCAGTACTTC.

This clonotype was counted many times. The genes are TRBV15 and TRBJ2-1, with 15 bases matching TRBD2. Germline CDR1 reads LNHNV; CDR2 reads YYDKDF (reference sequence). The CDR3 is 18 residues long. V shed 3 bases, J shed 0 bases, and the junction held 3 bases outside the gene matches. Here the CDR3 DNA reads TGTGCCACCAGCAGGGGACTAGCGGGAGGTCGCTCCTACAATGAGCAGTTCTTC. As protein: CATSRGLAGGRSYNEQFF.

This clonotype was counted only a few times. The V and J genes are TRBV29-1 and TRBJ2-1, with D possibly TRBD1 on 6 matching bases. There are 13 residues in the CDR3. With 7 bases removed from V and 0 bases from J, the gap between germline ends came to 10 bases. The germline V gene encodes CDR1 SQVTM and CDR2 ANQGSEA. The CDR3 spells CSAYRDSYNEQFF. The CDR3 DNA is TGCAGCGCTTACAGGGACTCCTACAATGAGCAGTTCTTC.

The J gene is TRBJ1-1, the V gene TRBV6-1; TRBD1 aligns across 7 bases. This CDR3 is 15 amino acids long. V was clipped by 6 bases and J by 3 bases; unmatched bases: 10. Germline-derived CDR1 and CDR2 are MNHNS and SASEGT. In DNA form, the CDR3 reads TGTGCCAGCAGACCCGGGACAGACGGAGACACTGAAGCTTTCTTT. It encodes CASRPGTDGDTEAFF.

This clonotype was found a few times. V usage is TRBV7-2 and J usage is TRBJ1-2; tentatively, D is TRBD1 (6 bases). The CDR3 covers 13 residues. Per the germline V gene, CDR1 is SGHTA and CDR2 is FQGNSA. V was pared by 10 bases and J by 5 bases, with 17 bases between. CDR3 sequence (DNA): TGTGCCATCCGTATGGGACAACTATATGGCTACACCTTC. Protein product: CAIRMGQLYGYTF. Full variable domain (remainder filled in from reference TRBV7-2 and TRBJ1-2): GAGVSQSPSNKVTEKGKDVELRCDPISGHTALYWYRQSLGQGLEFLIYFQGNSAPDKSGLPSDRFSAERTGGSVSTLTIQRTQQEDSAVYLCAIRMGQLYGYTFGSGTRLTVV.

The chain is built from TRBV2 and TRBJ2-7, with no clear D. Germline V lookup: CDR1 SNHLY, CDR2 FYNNEI. Trimming pared 5 bases from V and 5 bases from J, leaving 13 bases between. This CDR3 is built from 13 residues. CDR3 amino acids: CASSFWSSHEQYF. The CDR3 DNA is TGTGCCAGCAGTTTTTGGTCAAGCCACGAGCAGTACTTC.

The sample holds a few counts of this clonotype. The chain carries TRBV11-2 and TRBJ1-1, with a possible D match to TRBD1 (5 bases). CDR1 is SGHAT, CDR2 FQNNGV, per germline. Trimming removed 5 bases from V and 0 bases from J, with 22 bases in between. The CDR3 loop spans 18 amino acids. CDR3 region: CASSPGAGDLGLNTEAFF. The CDR3, as DNA: TGTGCCAGCAGCCCTGGGGCCGGGGACCTAGGCCTGAACACTGAAGCTTTCTTT. Drawing the rest from reference TRBV11-2 and TRBJ1-1, the complete variable domain is EAGVAQSPRYKIIEKRQSVAFWCNPISGHATLYWYQQILGQGPKLLIQFQNNGVVDDSQLPKDRFSAERLKGVDSTLKIQPAKLEDSAVYLCASSPGAGDLGLNTEAFFGQGTRLTVV.

V gene TRBV20-1 combines with J gene TRBJ1-2, with no clear D. Per germline, CDR1 DFQATT and CDR2 SNEGSKA (reference sequence). The CDR3 totals 14 residues. V was pared by 4 bases and J by 0 bases, with 12 bases between. The CDR3 DNA is TGCAGTGCTACCTCAGGTGCAGCTAACTATGGCTACACCTTC. Amino acids: CSATSGAANYGYTF.

This rearrangement joins TRBV7-9 to TRBJ2-2, with D perhaps matching TRBD2 (5 bases). Germline CDR1 is SEHNR and CDR2 is FQNEAQ (reference sequence). V lost 8 bases and J lost 6, with 13 bases in between. This CDR3 has 13 residues. In nucleotides, the CDR3 is TGTGCCAGCGACGAGGGAGTCCCCGGGGAGCTGTTTTTT. This gives the protein CASDEGVPGELFF.

The rearrangement joins TRBV20-1 to TRBJ2-1, with TRBD2 identical over 7 bases. Losses at the gene ends were 7 bases for V and 12 bases for J; bases not matched to a gene: 27. There are 17 residues in the CDR3. Germline V CDR1 and CDR2: DFQATT, SNEGSKA (reference sequence). For the CDR3, the DNA is TGCAGTGTACTAGATGGGGCTAGCGGTTTTATACAATTTGGGCAGTTCTTC. It encodes CSVLDGASGFIQFGQFF.

The chain employs TRBV12-3 or TRBV12-4 and TRBJ2-1; 13 bases align to TRBD2. The CDR3 runs 13 residues. V lost 4 bases and J lost 13; bases outside the gene matches: 4. This chain's CDR3 is CASSWGLAGKQFF. The CDR3 coding sequence is TGTGCCAGCAGTTGGGGACTAGCGGGAAAACAGTTCTTC.

This clonotype was found a few times. V is TRBV20-1 and J is TRBJ1-2, with D unresolved. CDR3 length: 12 amino acids. Trimming removed 3 bases from V and 7 bases from J, with 12 bases in between. Per germline, CDR1 DFQATT and CDR2 SNEGSKA (reference sequence). In nucleotides, the CDR3 is TGCAGTGCTAGTAGGGATCAGGCTGGCTACACCTTC. Amino acids: CSASRDQAGYTF.

This sequence joins TRBV20-1 and TRBJ1-6, with 7 bases that match TRBD1. Trimming at V came to 6 bases and at J to 9 bases, leaving 8 bases not matched to a gene. The CDR3 is made up of 13 amino acids. Per the germline V gene, CDR1 is DFQATT and CDR2 is SNEGSKA (reference sequence). CDR3 residues: CSAPGTVRSPLHF. The CDR3 DNA sequence: TGCAGTGCCCCTGGGACAGTACGTTCACCCCTCCACTTT.

The chain joins TRBV11-2 to TRBJ2-1, with 12 bases matching TRBD2. J lost 3 bases, V lost 4 bases, and 7 bases had no gene match. The V gene's germline CDR1 is SGHAT and CDR2 FQNNGV. The length of the CDR3 is 17 residues. The CDR3 DNA reads as TGTGCCAGCAGCTCCCGACTAGCGGGAGTGGGCTACAATGAGCAGTTCTTC. It translates to CASSSRLAGVGYNEQFF.

The chain combines TRBV29-1 with TRBJ1-2; D gene unclear. This CDR3 comprises 10 residues. Germline V gene lookup returns CDR1 SQVTM and CDR2 ANQGSEA. The ends were cut back, 3 bases at V and 4 bases at J, with 3 bases in the middle. CDR3 coding DNA: TGCAGCGTTGATAGCTATGGCTACACCTTC. Translated: CSVDSYGYTF.